This T cell receptor beta chain was identified in a study of Graves' ophthalmopathy and Graves' hyperthyroidism. Study summary: The authors collected peripheral blood at initial diagnosis, before any treatment.

As regards this clonotype: Its antigen is still unknown.

Researchers turned away patients with other autoimmune diseases, uncontrolled infections, pregnancy or lactation. General observations from the study: The model's prediction of ophthalmopathy progression had around 70% sensitivity and less than 75% specificity.

The V gene lost 3 bases and the J gene lost 6 bases, with 12 bases spanning the gap. This CDR3 comprises 13 residues. Germline-derived CDR1 and CDR2 are SGDLS and YYNGEE. RNA transcripts served as template for amplifying TCR beta CDR3 sequences. After a first-round RT-PCR with HTBI primers, a second-round multiplex PCR was run. TCRdb analysed the multiplex PCR reads with MiXCR anew, one entry per CDR3 protein. The repertoire includes 680,000 or so distinct CDR3 sequences, 20% to 25% of them detected once, and around 7% sits in the top ten. The chain is built from TRBV9 and TRBJ1-2; the D gene is possibly TRBD1 (5 bases). This clonotype originated in a woman younger than 35 with stable Graves' hyperthyroidism. Some clones in this sample may be carry-over from other donors' samples. Sequenced sample: peripheral blood. The CDR3 DNA sequence: TGTGCCAGCAGCGCCGCCGGGGCTGATGGCTACACCTTC. Protein sequence: CASSAAGADGYTF.